These 27 T cell receptor beta chains originate from one sample sequenced in a study of blood T cell repertoires in COVID-19. Repertoires were generated with immunoSEQ multiplex PCR, while TCRdb's copy carries only in-frame clones and drops some. The sample includes approximately 130,000 clones, about 76% seen only once; the top ten take 8% to 9.5%. The sequenced material came from peripheral blood. The receptors shown here come from a woman in her fifties or sixties with active or convalescent COVID-19.

The chain employs TRBV6-4 and TRBJ2-7; TRBD2 agrees at 12 bases. With V trimmed by 4 bases and J by 0 bases, 7 bases remained unmatched. CDR3 length equals 17 residues. CDR1 is MRHNA, CDR2 SNTAGT, per germline. The CDR3 protein is CASSGRSSGGASYEQYV. The DNA for the CDR3 is TGTGCCAGCAGTGGACGCTCTAGCGGGGGGGCCTCCTACGAGCAGTACGTC.

This chain joins TRBV6-5 and TRBJ1-4; perhaps TRBD1 as D (6 bases). Germline-derived CDR1 and CDR2 are MNHEY and SVGAGI. The CDR3 is 16 amino acids. The V and J ends lost 3 bases and 2 bases respectively, with 13 bases between them. The DNA of the CDR3 is TGTGCCAGCAGTTATGGGAGGGGGGGCACTAATGAAAAACTGTTTTTT. Protein product: CASSYGRGGTNEKLFF.

This clone has a handful of counts. The rearrangement joins TRBV2 to TRBJ1-1, with unresolved D. Germline V gene data show CDR1 as SNHLY and CDR2 as FYNNEI. With 7 bases removed from V and 12 bases from J, the gap between germline ends came to 18 bases. The CDR3 consists of 12 residues. As DNA, the CDR3 is TGTGCCAGCACCCAAAGTTCCCCCGCGCCTTTCTTT. Translating it yields CASTQSSPAPFF.

This clone was found once. The rearrangement uses TRBV9 and TRBJ1-2; TRBD1 agrees at 7 bases. CDR1 SGDLS and CDR2 YYNGEE come from the germline V gene. The ends lost 4 bases at V and 4 bases at J; junction bases unmatched: 7. There are 14 residues in the CDR3. Here the CDR3 DNA reads TGTGCCAGCAGCCCCATATCAGGGGGCTATGGCTACACCTTC. Translating it yields CASSPISGGYGYTF.

This clone was picked up a small number of times. CDR3 nucleotide sequence: TGTGCCAGCGGCAATCAGAACTCTGGAAACACCATATATTTT. This encodes CASGNQNSGNTIYF. The V and J genes are TRBV5-4 and TRBJ1-3; D remains unclear. CDR1 is SGHNT and CDR2 is YYREEE in the germline V gene (reference sequence). V was pared by 7 bases and J by 0 bases, with 11 bases between. CDR3 size: 14 residues.

The V and J genes are TRBV6-2 or TRBV6-3 and TRBJ1-2; maybe TRBD1 (6 bases). Germline values: CDR1 MNHEY, CDR2 SVGEGT. The CDR3 has 17 amino acids. The V end was cut by 6 bases, the J end by 2 bases, with 22 bases between. CDR3 loop: CASSSGTGYKRNYGYTF. The CDR3 DNA reads as TGTGCCAGCAGCTCGGGAACAGGGTACAAAAGGAACTATGGCTACACCTTC.

The chain recombines TRBV5-4 with TRBJ2-1, with TRBD2 identical over 15 bases. J gave up 9 bases and V 2 bases, and 12 bases lay outside the gene matches. The CDR3 loop spans 18 amino acids. Germline V gives CDR1 SGHNT, CDR2 YYREEE (reference sequence). CDR3 DNA: TGTGCCAGCAGCTTTTCTCTCCGGACTAGCGGGGGGGCAGGTGAGCAGTTCTTC. The encoded protein is CASSFSLRTSGGAGEQFF.

As DNA, the CDR3 is TGTGCCAGCAGCCAGCCACAGGGGGGCAGCACAGATACGCAGTATTTT. Its protein is CASSQPQGGSTDTQYF. The rearrangement uses TRBV3-1 (or the pseudogene TRBV3-2) and TRBJ2-3; TRBD1 matches at 8 bases. The germline gives CDR1 LGHDT, CDR2 YNNKEL (reference sequence). V trimming: 3 bases; J trimming: 0 bases; junction bases outside the gene matches: 5. This CDR3 contains 16 residues.

This clone showed up just once. V and J are TRBV11-3 and TRBJ2-2; D ambiguous. Germline V CDR1 and CDR2: SGHNT, YENEEA. There are 13 residues in the CDR3. V lost 6 bases, J lost 7 bases, and 12 bases lay in between. The CDR3 is CASSFINGGELFF. The CDR3 nucleotides read TGTGCCAGCAGTTTCATTAACGGCGGGGAGCTGTTTTTT. The whole variable domain, filled in from reference TRBV11-3 and TRBJ2-2, reads EAGVVQSPRYKIIEKKQPVAFWCNPISGHNTLYWYLQNLGQGPELLIRYENEEAVDDSQLPKDRFSAERLKGVDSTLKIQPAELGDSAVYLCASSFINGGELFFGEGSRLTVL.

The chain links TRBV20-1 to TRBJ2-5, with D perhaps matching TRBD2 (6 bases). In germline, CDR1 is DFQATT, CDR2 SNEGSKA (reference sequence). The CDR3 loop spans 11 amino acids. Trimming removed 3 bases at V and 5 bases at J, with 7 bases between. CDR3 coding DNA: TGCAGTGCTAGTCTAGCGGAGACCCAGTACTTC. As protein: CSASLAETQYF.

CDR3 loop: CASSFLGTAWDDEQFF. CDR3 bases: TGTGCCAGCAGTTTCCTCGGGACAGCCTGGGATGATGAGCAGTTCTTC. The V call is TRBV27, the J call TRBJ2-1, with 7 bases fitting TRBD1. The V and J ends lost 3 bases and 8 bases, in that order; junction bases with no gene match: 13. CDR1 is MNHEY, CDR2 SMNVEV, per germline (reference sequence). The CDR3 consists of 16 residues.

The V and J genes are TRBV5-6 and TRBJ2-5; 8 bases map to TRBD1. The germline V gene encodes CDR1 SGHDT and CDR2 YYEEEE. CDR3 length equals 16 residues. The V and J ends lost 1 base and 5 bases, in that order; junction bases with no gene match: 10. The CDR3 is CASSLFGPGGLETQYF. The CDR3 DNA sequence: TGTGCCAGCAGCTTGTTCGGTCCAGGGGGCTTGGAGACCCAGTACTTC.

The chain employs TRBV19 and TRBJ1-2; possible D gene TRBD1, 6 bases. Per germline, CDR1 LNHDA and CDR2 SQIVND (reference sequence). V lost 6 bases and J lost 5, with 19 bases in between. The CDR3 spans 15 residues. CDR3 residues: CASRQRQALEYGYTF. The CDR3, as DNA: TGTGCCAGTAGACAGAGACAGGCCCTAGAGTATGGCTACACCTTC.

This clone came up once. The gene calls are TRBV7-2 and TRBJ2-7, with 7 bases that match TRBD2. Germline V gene lookup returns CDR1 SGHTA and CDR2 FQGNSA. The CDR3 sequence is 14 residues long. V gave up 3 bases and J gave up 2 bases; unmatched junction bases: 4. The CDR3 DNA follows: TGTGCCAGCAGCTTGCGGGAGACCGCCTACGAGCAGTACTTC. Its protein product is CASSLRETAYEQYF.

This chain connects TRBV30 to TRBJ1-1; D unresolved. The CDR3 sequence is 13 residues long. With 4 bases removed from V and 9 bases from J, the gap between germline ends came to 18 bases. Germline lookup yields CDR1 GTSNPN and CDR2 SVGIG (reference sequence). CDR3 region: CAWKVAGLIKAFF. In DNA form, the CDR3 reads TGTGCCTGGAAAGTGGCTGGGCTGATAAAAGCTTTCTTT. Complete variable domain (other parts from reference TRBV30 and TRBJ1-1): SQTIHQWPATLVQPVGSPLSLECTVEGTSNPNLYWYRQAAGRGLQLLFYSVGIGQISSEVPQNLSASRPQDRQFILSSKKLLLSDSGFYLCAWKVAGLIKAFFGQGTRLTVV.

This chain links TRBV2 with TRBJ1-6; D might be TRBD1 (5 bases). Trimming cost V 6 bases and J 0 bases, with 15 bases left between them. Germline lookup yields CDR1 SNHLY and CDR2 FYNNEI. The CDR3 is made up of 17 amino acids. CDR3 nucleotide sequence: TGTGCCAGCAGGGGGGGGAACAGTTACTCCTATAATTCACCCCTCCACTTT. It specifies CASRGGNSYSYNSPLHF.

The rearrangement links TRBV10-1 to TRBJ1-2; no clear D gene. This CDR3 has 16 amino acids. The V and J ends lost 3 bases and 4 bases respectively, with 18 bases between them. Germline V gene sequence: CDR1 WNHNN, CDR2 SYGVQD (reference sequence). CDR3 DNA: TGCGCCAGCAGTGATCAGCCCGGGGTCTCCGGCTATGGCTACACCTTC. Translation gives CASSDQPGVSGYGYTF.

CDR3 sequence: CASSLGRGSLSGYTF. The CDR3 DNA reads as TGTGCCAGCAGCTTAGGCAGGGGGTCGTTAAGTGGCTACACCTTC. The V call is TRBV13, the J call TRBJ1-2; 7 bases are shared with TRBD1. V shed 0 bases, J shed 7 bases, and the junction held 8 bases outside the gene matches. This CDR3 spans 15 amino acids. From germline, CDR1 is PRHDT and CDR2 FYEKMQ (reference sequence).

The V call is TRBV6-5, the J call TRBJ1-1; D is perhaps TRBD1 (5 bases). Germline V gene sequence: CDR1 MNHEY, CDR2 SVGAGI. The CDR3 is 13 residues long. The germline V and J ends were trimmed by 5 bases and 1 base, with 8 bases remaining between them. The DNA of the CDR3 is TGTGCCAGCAGTCGTGGACAGAACACTGAAGCTTTCTTT. This codes for CASSRGQNTEAFF.

Here the CDR3 reads CASQGDYGYTF. The CDR3 DNA reads TGTGCCAGCCAGGGGGACTATGGCTACACCTTC. The chain combines TRBV6-6 with TRBJ1-2; 7 bases agree with TRBD1. This CDR3 region has 11 residues. The germline gives CDR1 MNHNY, CDR2 SVGAGI (reference sequence). Unmatched junction bases numbered 0, after V lost 8 bases and J lost 3 bases.

A few counts support this clone. The chain employs TRBV18 and TRBJ2-7; D is ambiguous. Trimming took 0 bases from V and 3 from J, leaving 12 bases between them. The CDR3 loop spans 15 amino acids. Germline V gene data show CDR1 as KGHSH and CDR2 as LQKENI. The CDR3 loop is CASSPPQAQGYEQYF. CDR3 DNA sequence: TGTGCCAGCTCACCACCCCAGGCCCAAGGCTACGAGCAGTACTTC.

V usage is TRBV27 and J usage is TRBJ1-2, with D maybe TRBD1 (6 bases). This CDR3 has 15 amino acids. Trimming removed 6 bases from V and 0 bases from J, with 14 bases in between. Germline CDR1 reads MNHEY; CDR2 reads SMNVEV (reference sequence). The CDR3 is CASSRTGQTNYGYTF. The DNA for the CDR3 is TGTGCCAGCAGCCGAACGGGACAAACTAACTATGGCTACACCTTC.

Worth noting for this clone: Different DNA sequences within this sample yield the same CDR3. The rearrangement uses TRBV5-1 and TRBJ1-1, with D possibly TRBD1 on 6 matching bases. The CDR3 runs to 14 residues. CDR1 is SGHRS and CDR2 is YFSETQ in the germline V gene. V lost 0 bases, J lost 5 bases, and 11 bases lay in between. For the CDR3, the DNA is TGCGCCAGCAGCTTGGATGGGGGCGGAACTGAAGCTTTCTTT. It is translated as CASSLDGGGTEAFF.

The chain recombines TRBV10-3 with TRBJ2-7; TRBD2 aligns across 8 bases. This CDR3 has 13 residues. V trimming: 11 bases; J trimming: 6 bases; junction bases outside the gene matches: 12. Germline CDR1 is ENHRY and CDR2 is SYGVKD. CDR3 sequence reads: CAAMTSVGSEQYV. The CDR3 DNA follows: TGTGCCGCAATGACTAGCGTTGGTAGCGAGCAGTACGTC.

This clone is a singleton in its sample. A read error may produce the germline difference seen at one junction end. This chain uses TRBV7-7 with TRBJ2-5; 13 bases align to TRBD2. Germline values: CDR1 SSHAT, CDR2 FNYEAQ (reference sequence). There are 16 residues in the CDR3. CDR3 loop: CASSLGLAGVQETQYF. The CDR3 nucleotides are TGTGCTAGCAGCTTAGGACTAGCGGGAGTACAAGAGACCCAGTACTTC. Using reference TRBV7-7 and TRBJ2-5 for the parts outside the CDR3, the full variable domain is GAGVSQSPRYKVTKRGQDVTLRCDPISSHATLYWYQQALGQGPEFLTYFNYEAQPDKSGLPSDRFSAERPEGSISTLTIQRTEQRDSAMYRCASSLGLAGVQETQYFGPGTRLLVL.

This clone was seen just once. This chain joins TRBV11-2 and TRBJ1-5; 8 bases line up with TRBD1. The V gene's germline CDR1 is SGHAT and CDR2 FQNNGV. The J segment lost 6 bases and the V segment lost 3 bases, leaving 1 base of the junction unmatched. The CDR3 runs to 13 residues. The CDR3: CASSFDRGQPQHF. The CDR3 DNA is TGTGCCAGCAGCTTTGACAGGGGTCAGCCCCAGCATTTT.

J is TRBJ2-5 and V is TRBV7-2; the D gene is possibly TRBD2 (6 bases). The CDR3 is 14 residues long. V was shortened by 2 bases and J by 5 bases, with 12 bases between the two germline ends. Germline V gene sequence: CDR1 SGHTA, CDR2 FQGNSA. CDR3 residues: CASSLRPGAETQYF. The DNA of the CDR3 is TGTGCCAGCAGCTTAAGGCCGGGAGCGGAGACCCAGTACTTC.